A single sample is the source of the 7 T cell receptor beta chains below, sequenced in a study of T cells in narcolepsy. Sequencing was performed with immunoSEQ multiplex PCR; in TCRdb, only in-frame clones are kept and a portion is missing. The sample has some 25,000 clones; around 83% are singletons. The sample taken for sequencing was CD45RA- memory CD4+ T cells from PBMCs. All receptors derive from a human donor with narcolepsy.

This rearrangement joins TRBV7-9 to TRBJ1-5, with D tentatively TRBD1 (5 bases). This CDR3 has 15 residues. CDR1 is SEHNR, CDR2 FQNEAQ, per germline (reference sequence). The V end was cut by 5 bases, the J end by 3 bases, with 14 bases between. The CDR3 bases are TGTGCCAGCAGCCCGCAGGGACGTGACAATCAGCCCCAGCATTTT. Its protein is CASSPQGRDNQPQHF.

V and J are TRBV11-3 and TRBJ2-5; D gene ambiguous. Germline-derived CDR1 and CDR2 are SGHNT and YENEEA. This CDR3 comprises 13 residues. V dropped 0 bases and J dropped 5 bases, with 7 bases sitting between them. The CDR3 protein is CASSLDLQETQYF. In nucleotides, the CDR3 is TGTGCCAGCAGCTTAGATTTGCAGGAGACCCAGTACTTC.

V usage is TRBV4-3 and J usage is TRBJ1-2, with TRBD1 as a possible D gene (5 bases). The V and J ends lost 6 bases and 11 bases respectively, with 31 bases between them. CDR1 and CDR2 (germline): LGHNA, YSLEER. The CDR3 consists of 17 residues. Here the CDR3 DNA reads TGCGCCAGCAGTCCCCAGAGTCAGAAGGGCACTCTATGGGGGTACACCTTC. This codes for CASSPQSQKGTLWGYTF.

V and J are TRBV7-2 and TRBJ2-2; 10 nucleotides agree with TRBD2. The CDR3 has 15 residues. CDR1 is SGHTA, CDR2 FQGNSA, per germline. Germline trimming cut 4 bases from V and 5 bases from J; bases unmatched to any gene: 4. The CDR3 loop reads CASSSLSGGTGELFF. CDR3 DNA sequence: TGTGCCAGCAGCTCCCTTAGCGGGGGGACCGGGGAGCTGTTTTTT. Based on the CDR3 plus reference TRBV7-2 and TRBJ2-2, the full variable domain is GAGVSQSPSNKVTEKGKDVELRCDPISGHTALYWYRQSLGQGLEFLIYFQGNSAPDKSGLPSDRFSAERTGGSVSTLTIQRTQQEDSAVYLCASSSLSGGTGELFFGEGSRLTVL.

J is TRBJ2-7 and V is TRBV2, with D perhaps matching TRBD1 or TRBD2 (6 bases each). V dropped 8 bases and J dropped 6 bases, with 20 bases sitting between them. Per germline, CDR1 SNHLY and CDR2 FYNNEI. This CDR3 has 14 amino acids. CDR3 loop: CASAGDSGVGEQYF. In nucleotides, the CDR3 is TGTGCCAGCGCAGGGGACTCCGGGGTAGGCGAGCAGTACTTC.

The rearrangement uses TRBV19 and TRBJ1-1; TRBD1 matches 7 bases. Germline V gives CDR1 LNHDA, CDR2 SQIVND (reference sequence). The length of the CDR3 is 19 residues. The V and J ends lost 6 bases and 1 base, in that order; junction bases with no gene match: 20. DNA of the CDR3: TGTGCCAGTAGCCTAAACCCACCCTCAGCCGGGACAGCGAACACTGAAGCTTTCTTT. This codes for CASSLNPPSAGTANTEAFF.

The rearrangement uses TRBV9 and TRBJ2-2; 7 bases are a match to TRBD2. This CDR3 is built from 15 residues. Trimming cost V 0 bases and J 4 bases; bases outside gene matches: 3. The V gene's germline CDR1 is SGDLS and CDR2 YYNGEE. CDR3 sequence: CASSVGERGTGELFF. The CDR3 DNA is TGTGCCAGCAGCGTAGGGGAGCGGGGCACCGGGGAGCTGTTTTTT.